These T cell receptor beta chains were read from a single sample in a study of CD8 T cells in ankylosing spondylitis. TCRdb fed the 5' RACE reads into MiXCR, producing one record per CDR3 protein. The sample includes around 540,000 distinct CDR3 sequences, about 13% of them seen just once. What was sequenced was blood, either unsorted or a sorted T cell fraction (not recorded which). These receptors all come from a male donor with ankylosing spondylitis. CDR3s include the opening cysteine and the closing phenylalanine or tryptophan. D genes are given only for firm matches. The size of a clone is reported for some rows only, either as once, few or many, or as a class for expanded clones.

d_call j_call clone_size v_call cdr3_aa cdr3_nt
. TRBJ2-5 few TRBV19 CASSITHSEETQYF TGTGCCAGTAGTATAACCCACTCTGAAGAGACCCAGTACTTC
. TRBJ2-1 many TRBV10-3 CAISGVADYNEQFF TGTGCCATCAGTGGGGTAGCGGACTACAATGAGCAGTTCTTC
. TRBJ1-5 . TRBV20-1 CSAVSGGRQPQHF TGCAGTGCCGTAAGCGGGGGGAGACAGCCCCAGCATTTT
TRBD1 TRBJ1-5 few TRBV19 CASGGTGGYQPQHF TGTGCCAGTGGGGGGACAGGGGGCTATCAGCCCCAGCATTTT
TRBD1 TRBJ2-1 . TRBV5-6 CASSLWDRVYNEQFF TGTGCCAGCAGCTTATGGGACAGAGTCTACAATGAGCAGTTCTTC
. TRBJ1-1 few TRBV5-5 CASSRPAGTTEAFF TGTGCCAGCAGCAGACCCGCCGGGACGACTGAAGCTTTCTTT
. TRBJ2-3 few TRBV5-5 CASSLERATDTQYF TGTGCCAGCAGCTTGGAACGGGCCACAGATACGCAGTATTTT
. TRBJ1-2 . TRBV5-5 CASSLYRTDYGYTF TGTGCCAGCAGCTTATATCGGACCGACTATGGCTACACCTTC
TRBD1 TRBJ1-4 few TRBV11-2 CVSSLRQGNEKLFF TGTGTCAGCAGCCTCCGACAGGGTAATGAAAAACTGTTTTTT
TRBD1 TRBJ1-1 few TRBV27 CASSQRTGGLVDTEAFF TGTGCCAGCAGCCAGAGGACAGGGGGCTTGGTTGACACTGAAGCTTTCTTT
TRBD1 TRBJ2-3 many TRBV20-1 CSPEQGGTDTQYF TGCAGTCCCGAGCAGGGGGGCACAGATACGCAGTATTTT
. TRBJ1-2 many TRBV29-1 CSVEGDYGGYTF TGCAGCGTTGAGGGGGATTATGGTGGCTACACCTTC
. TRBJ1-4 few TRBV9 CASSVGVWDNEKLFF TGTGCCAGCAGCGTAGGAGTATGGGATAATGAAAAACTGTTTTTT
TRBD1 TRBJ1-2 few TRBV20-1 CSASPGTGYGYTF TGCAGTGCGTCCCCCGGGACAGGCTATGGCTACACCTTC
TRBD1 TRBJ1-1 . TRBV10-2 CASKYKGPGQANTEAFF TGCGCCAGCAAATACAAGGGTCCCGGACAGGCGAACACTGAAGCTTTCTTT
TRBD1 TRBJ2-3 . TRBV7-9 CASSYGQGADTQYF TGTGCCAGCAGCTACGGACAGGGGGCGGATACGCAGTATTTT
TRBD2 TRBJ2-7 . TRBV12-3/TRBV12-4 CASSRTSGRVYEQYF TGTGCCAGCAGCCGCACTAGCGGGAGGGTCTACGAGCAGTACTTC
TRBD2 TRBJ2-1 . TRBV29-1 CSVEALAGNHYNEQFF TGCAGCGTTGAAGCCTTAGCGGGGAACCACTACAATGAGCAGTTCTTC
TRBD2 TRBJ2-1 many TRBV15 CATREPGTSTNNEQFF TGTGCCACCAGAGAACCCGGGACTAGCACAAACAATGAGCAGTTCTTC
. TRBJ2-1 few TRBV29-1 CTVMEGGSSYNEQFF TGCACCGTCATGGAGGGGGGGAGCTCCTACAATGAGCAGTTCTTC
. TRBJ2-3 many TRBV5-6 CASSFPQGSTDTQYF TGTGCCAGCAGCTTCCCCCAGGGAAGTACAGATACGCAGTATTTT
. TRBJ2-4 few TRBV5-1 CASSLDGSEAKNIQYF TGCGCCAGCAGCTTGGACGGCAGTGAAGCCAAAAACATTCAGTACTTC
. TRBJ2-1 few TRBV9 CASSRDSQLVDEQFF TGTGCCAGCAGCCGGGACTCACAACTTGTCGATGAGCAGTTCTTC
. TRBJ2-3 many TRBV7-9 CASRSSGVTDTQYF TGTGCCAGCAGATCATCAGGGGTCACAGATACGCAGTATTTT
. TRBJ2-7 many TRBV7-2 CASSLAGREQYF TGTGCCAGCAGCTTAGCCGGTCGCGAGCAGTACTTC
. TRBJ2-1 few TRBV20-1 CSAPVGDEQFF TGCAGTGCCCCAGTCGGAGATGAGCAGTTCTTC
TRBD2 TRBJ2-2 many TRBV18 CASSAGVTGELFF TGTGCCAGCTCGGCGGGAGTTACCGGGGAGCTGTTTTTT
TRBD2 TRBJ2-1 few TRBV3-1 CASSQGLAGGSYNEQFF TGTGCCAGCAGCCAGGGACTAGCGGGAGGATCCTACAATGAGCAGTTCTTC
. TRBJ2-3 few TRBV4-1 CASSQSKQGKSTDTQYF TGCGCCAGCAGCCAATCAAAACAGGGAAAAAGCACAGATACGCAGTATTTT
. TRBJ1-6 few TRBV3-1 CASSLGKGDSPLHF TGTGCCAGCAGCCTAGGGAAGGGGGACTCACCCCTCCACTTT
. TRBJ2-2 . TRBV11-2 CASSLLRNTGELFF TGTGCCAGCAGCTTACTCAGGAACACCGGGGAGCTGTTTTTT
. TRBJ2-3 few TRBV7-8 CASTLLREPYTQYF TGTGCCAGCACCCTCTTGAGGGAGCCGTATACGCAGTATTTT
TRBD2 TRBJ2-5 many TRBV12-3/TRBV12-4 CASSLGSGRALKETQYF TGTGCCAGCAGTTTGGGTAGCGGGAGGGCCCTCAAAGAGACCCAGTACTTC
TRBD2 TRBJ2-3 few TRBV9 CASSVDSSGSWDTQYF TGTGCCAGCAGCGTAGATTCTAGCGGGAGTTGGGATACGCAGTATTTT
TRBD2 TRBJ2-2 . TRBV6-5 CASSSLAGNTGELFF TGTGCCAGCAGTTCACTAGCGGGAAACACCGGGGAGCTGTTTTTT
. TRBJ1-5 few TRBV7-2 CASSGDTFSNQPQHF TGTGCCAGCAGCGGGGACACCTTTAGCAATCAGCCCCAGCATTTT
TRBD1 TRBJ2-3 . TRBV11-2 CASSLRHRGRTDTQYF TGTGCCAGCAGCTTAAGGCACAGGGGGCGAACAGATACGCAGTATTTT
TRBD2 TRBJ2-6 few TRBV20-1 CSASQLAGGANVLTF TGCAGTGCTTCCCAACTAGCGGGTGGGGCCAACGTCCTGACTTTC
TRBD2 TRBJ2-1 . TRBV20-1 CSARSSGGYNEQFF TGCAGTGCTAGAAGTAGCGGGGGGTACAATGAGCAGTTCTTC
. TRBJ2-1 . TRBV5-6 CASSFPSLSINEQFF TGTGCCAGCAGCTTTCCCTCCCTATCAATTAATGAGCAGTTCTTC
. TRBJ1-1 many TRBV11-3 CASSPVGGVDTEAFF TGTGCCAGCAGCCCCGTTGGAGGGGTGGACACTGAAGCTTTCTTT
. TRBJ1-6 many TRBV12-3/TRBV12-4 CASNPQGANSPLHF TGTGCCAGCAACCCCCAGGGTGCCAATTCACCCCTCCACTTT
TRBD2 TRBJ2-2 few TRBV5-1 CASSLWASGTTGELFF TGCGCCAGCAGCTTGTGGGCTAGCGGGACCACCGGGGAGCTGTTTTTT
TRBD1 TRBJ1-1 . TRBV2 CASRTGLSTEAFF TGTGCCAGCCGGACAGGTTTGAGCACTGAAGCTTTCTTT
TRBD1 TRBJ1-6 . TRBV7-9 CASDRGDSPLHF TGTGCCAGCGACAGGGGAGATTCACCCCTCCACTTT
TRBD2 TRBJ2-5 . TRBV15 CATSREYGGGQYF TGTGCCACCAGCAGAGAATATGGGGGGGGCCAGTACTTC